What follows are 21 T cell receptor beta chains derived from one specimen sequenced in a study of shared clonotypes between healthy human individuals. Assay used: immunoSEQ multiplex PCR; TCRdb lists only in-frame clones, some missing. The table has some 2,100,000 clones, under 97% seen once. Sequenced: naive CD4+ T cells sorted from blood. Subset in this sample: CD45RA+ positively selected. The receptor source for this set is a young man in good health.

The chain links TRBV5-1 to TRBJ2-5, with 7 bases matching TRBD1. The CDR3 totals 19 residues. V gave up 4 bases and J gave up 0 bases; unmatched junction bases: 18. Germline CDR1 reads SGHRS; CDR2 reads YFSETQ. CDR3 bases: TGCGCCAGCAGCCCCAAATCGGGGACAGCCTCGAAATACCAAGAGACCCAGTACTTC. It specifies CASSPKSGTASKYQETQYF.

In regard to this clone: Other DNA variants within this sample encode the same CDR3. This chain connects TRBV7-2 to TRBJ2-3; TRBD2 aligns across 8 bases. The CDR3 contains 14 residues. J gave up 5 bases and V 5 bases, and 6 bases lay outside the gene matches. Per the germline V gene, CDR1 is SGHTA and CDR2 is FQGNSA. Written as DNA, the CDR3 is TGTGCCAGCAGCCCTGGACTAGCTGGAGATACGCAGTATTTT. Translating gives CASSPGLAGDTQYF.

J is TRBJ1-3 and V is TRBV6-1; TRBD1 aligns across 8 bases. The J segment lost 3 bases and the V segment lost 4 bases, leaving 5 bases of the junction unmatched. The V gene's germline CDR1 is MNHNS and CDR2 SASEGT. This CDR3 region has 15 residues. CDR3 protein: CASSGTGSFGNTIYF. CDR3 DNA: TGTGCCAGCAGTGGGACAGGGAGTTTTGGAAACACCATATATTTT.

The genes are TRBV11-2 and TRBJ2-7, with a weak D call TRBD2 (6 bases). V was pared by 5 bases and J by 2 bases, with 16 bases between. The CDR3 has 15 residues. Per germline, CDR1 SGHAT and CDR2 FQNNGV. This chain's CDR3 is CASSPKSASAYEQYF. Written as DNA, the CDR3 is TGTGCCAGCAGCCCAAAGTCAGCTAGCGCCTACGAGCAGTACTTC.

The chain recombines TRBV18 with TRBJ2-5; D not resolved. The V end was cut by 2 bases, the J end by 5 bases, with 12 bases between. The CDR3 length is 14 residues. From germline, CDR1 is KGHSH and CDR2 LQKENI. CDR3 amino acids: CASSPGNTRETQYF. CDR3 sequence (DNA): TGTGCCAGCTCACCAGGAAACACAAGGGAGACCCAGTACTTC.

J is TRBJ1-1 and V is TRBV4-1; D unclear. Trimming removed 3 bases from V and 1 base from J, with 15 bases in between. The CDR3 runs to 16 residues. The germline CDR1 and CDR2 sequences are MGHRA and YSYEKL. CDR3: CASSHLPWTENTEAFF. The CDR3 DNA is TGCGCCAGCAGCCATCTTCCCTGGACTGAGAACACTGAAGCTTTCTTT.

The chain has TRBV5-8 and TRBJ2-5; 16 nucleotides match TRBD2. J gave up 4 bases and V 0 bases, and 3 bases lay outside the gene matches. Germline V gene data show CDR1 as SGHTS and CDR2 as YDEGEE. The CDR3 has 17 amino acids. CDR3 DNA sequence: TGTGCCAGCAGCTTGGAGGGACTAGCGGGAGGGAGAGAGACCCAGTACTTC. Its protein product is CASSLEGLAGGRETQYF.

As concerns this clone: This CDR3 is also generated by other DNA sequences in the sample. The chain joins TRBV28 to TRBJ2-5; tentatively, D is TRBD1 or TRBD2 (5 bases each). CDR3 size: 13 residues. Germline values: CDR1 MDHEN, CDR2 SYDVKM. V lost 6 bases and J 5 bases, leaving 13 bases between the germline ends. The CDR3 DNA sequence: TGTGCCAGCAGGCCCGGGACCGGGGAGACCCAGTACTTC. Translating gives CASRPGTGETQYF.

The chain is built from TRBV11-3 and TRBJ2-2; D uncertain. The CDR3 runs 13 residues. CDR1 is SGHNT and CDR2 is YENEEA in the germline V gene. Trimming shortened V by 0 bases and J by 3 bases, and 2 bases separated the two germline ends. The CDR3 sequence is CASSLEYTGELFF. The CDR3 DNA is TGTGCCAGCAGCTTAGAGTACACCGGGGAGCTGTTTTTT.

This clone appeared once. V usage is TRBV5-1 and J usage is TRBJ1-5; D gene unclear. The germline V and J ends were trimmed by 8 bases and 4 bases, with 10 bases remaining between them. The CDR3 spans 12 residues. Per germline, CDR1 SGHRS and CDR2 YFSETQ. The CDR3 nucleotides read TGCGCCAGGGCCCCCGTGAATCAGCCCCAGCATTTT. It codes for CARAPVNQPQHF.

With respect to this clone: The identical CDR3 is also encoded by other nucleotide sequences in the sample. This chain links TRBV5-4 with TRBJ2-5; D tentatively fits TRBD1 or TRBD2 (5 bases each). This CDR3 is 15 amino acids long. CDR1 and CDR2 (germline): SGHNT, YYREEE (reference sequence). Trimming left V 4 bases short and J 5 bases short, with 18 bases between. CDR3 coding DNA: TGTGCCAGCAGCCCGCGGACATCCGGGGAGGAGACCCAGTACTTC. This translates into CASSPRTSGEETQYF.

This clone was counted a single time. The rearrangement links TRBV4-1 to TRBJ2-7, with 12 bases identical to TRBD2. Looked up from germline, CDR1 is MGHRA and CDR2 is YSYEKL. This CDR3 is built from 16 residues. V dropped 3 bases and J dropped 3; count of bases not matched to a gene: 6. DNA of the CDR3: TGCGCCAGCAGCCAGGGGGGACTAGCGGGCAACTACGAGCAGTACTTC. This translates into CASSQGGLAGNYEQYF.

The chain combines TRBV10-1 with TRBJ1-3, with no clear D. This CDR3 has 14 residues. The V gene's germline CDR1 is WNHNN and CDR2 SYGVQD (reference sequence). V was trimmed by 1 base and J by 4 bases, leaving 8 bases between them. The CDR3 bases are TGCGCCAGCAGTGAGTTTCCAGGAGGAAACACCATATATTTT. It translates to CASSEFPGGNTIYF.

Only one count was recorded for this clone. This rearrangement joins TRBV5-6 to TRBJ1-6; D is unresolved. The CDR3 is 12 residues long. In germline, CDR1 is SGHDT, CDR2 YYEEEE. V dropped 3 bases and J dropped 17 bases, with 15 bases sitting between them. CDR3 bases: TGTGCCAGCAGCTCACCCGGCCGCTTAATCCACTTT. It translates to CASSSPGRLIHF. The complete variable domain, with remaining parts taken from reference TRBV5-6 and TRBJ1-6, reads DAGVTQSPTHLIKTRGQQVTLRCSPKSGHDTVSWYQQALGQGPQFIFQYYEEEERQRGNFPDRFSGHQFPNYSSELNVNALLLGDSALYLCASSSPGRLIHFGNGTRLTVT.

Written as DNA, the CDR3 is TGTGCCTGGAGTTCGGGGGTCGGAGATACGCAGTATTTT. This gives the protein CAWSSGVGDTQYF. The chain employs TRBV30 and TRBJ2-3; D may be TRBD2 (6 bases). The CDR3 contains 13 residues. Looked up from germline, CDR1 is GTSNPN and CDR2 is SVGIG (reference sequence). Trimming took 2 bases from V and 5 from J, leaving 11 bases between them.

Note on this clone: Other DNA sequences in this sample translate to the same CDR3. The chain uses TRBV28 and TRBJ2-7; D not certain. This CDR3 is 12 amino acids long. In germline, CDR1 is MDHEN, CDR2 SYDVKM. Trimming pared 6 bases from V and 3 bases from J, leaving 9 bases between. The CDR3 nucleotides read TGTGCCAGCAGGGGCGCGCTCTACGAGCAGTACTTC. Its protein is CASRGALYEQYF.

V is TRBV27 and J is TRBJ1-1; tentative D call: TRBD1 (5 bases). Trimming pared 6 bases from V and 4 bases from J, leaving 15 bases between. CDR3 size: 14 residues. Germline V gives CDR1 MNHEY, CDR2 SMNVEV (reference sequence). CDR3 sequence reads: CASSLREGATEAFF. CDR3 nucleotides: TGTGCCAGCAGCCTCAGGGAAGGGGCCACTGAAGCTTTCTTT.

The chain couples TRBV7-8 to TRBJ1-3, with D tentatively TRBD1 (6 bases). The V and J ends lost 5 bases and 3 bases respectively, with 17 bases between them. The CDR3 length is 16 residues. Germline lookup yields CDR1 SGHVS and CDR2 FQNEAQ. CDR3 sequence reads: CASSLRGAGSGNTIYF. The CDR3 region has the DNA TGTGCCAGCAGCCTCCGGGGGGCAGGTAGTGGAAACACCATATATTTT.

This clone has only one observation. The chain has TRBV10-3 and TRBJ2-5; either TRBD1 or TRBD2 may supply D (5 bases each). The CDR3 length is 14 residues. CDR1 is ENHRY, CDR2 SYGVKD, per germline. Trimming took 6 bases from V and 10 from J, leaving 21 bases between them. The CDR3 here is CAIRLGDPTGGQYF. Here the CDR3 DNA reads TGTGCCATCAGATTGGGGGACCCGACTGGCGGCCAGTACTTC.

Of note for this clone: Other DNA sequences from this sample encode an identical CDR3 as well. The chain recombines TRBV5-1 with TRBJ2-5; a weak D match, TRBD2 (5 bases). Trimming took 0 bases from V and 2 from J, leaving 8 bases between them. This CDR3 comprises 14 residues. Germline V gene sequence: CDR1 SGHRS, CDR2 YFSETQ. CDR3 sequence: CASSLDGLQETQYF. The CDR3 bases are TGCGCCAGCAGCTTGGATGGACTTCAAGAGACCCAGTACTTC.

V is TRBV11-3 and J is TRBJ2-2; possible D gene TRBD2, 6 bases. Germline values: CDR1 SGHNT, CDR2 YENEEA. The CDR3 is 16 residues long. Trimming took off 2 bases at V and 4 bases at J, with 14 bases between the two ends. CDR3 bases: TGTGCCAGCAGCTTAATGGGAGCGGGTGCCACCGGGGAGCTGTTTTTT. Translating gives CASSLMGAGATGELFF. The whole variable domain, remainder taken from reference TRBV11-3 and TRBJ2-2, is EAGVVQSPRYKIIEKKQPVAFWCNPISGHNTLYWYLQNLGQGPELLIRYENEEAVDDSQLPKDRFSAERLKGVDSTLKIQPAELGDSAVYLCASSLMGAGATGELFFGEGSRLTVL.